This T cell receptor beta chain derives from a study of T cell responses to AZD1222 COVID-19 vaccine. Profiled with immunoSEQ multiplex PCR; TCRdb holds only in-frame clones, not every one. This table has more than 100,000 clones, about nine tenths appearing once. There are 14 residues in the CDR3. J lost 4 bases, V lost 4 bases, and 3 bases had no gene match. Germline V lookup: CDR1 SGHRS, CDR2 YFSETQ. The sample in question was peripheral blood, obtained on day 0 of AZD1222 vaccination. This sequence originates from an adult in good health. The chain employs TRBV5-1 and TRBJ1-1, with 11 nucleotides matching TRBD1. The CDR3 region is CASSRDRGITEAFF. In DNA form, the CDR3 reads TGCGCCAGCAGCCGGGACAGGGGGATCACTGAAGCTTTCTTT.